This T cell receptor beta chain is from a study of T cell responses to AZD1222 COVID-19 vaccine. CDR3 size: 15 residues. Germline loops: CDR1 MNHNY, CDR2 SVGAGI (reference sequence). V shed 4 bases and J 6 bases; nucleotides not matched to a gene: 10. Using immunoSEQ multiplex PCR, the repertoire was profiled, and TCRdb retains in-frame clones only, with some absent. The data contain some 100,000 clones, around nine tenths of them singletons. This material consisted of peripheral blood, taken on day 0 of AZD1222 vaccination. The source of this sequence is an adult in good health. The rearrangement joins TRBV6-6 to TRBJ2-7; 9 nucleotides align to TRBD1. CDR3 DNA: TGTGCCAGCAGTTTTGGACAGGGGTGGAGTGGCGAGCAGTACTTC. This encodes CASSFGQGWSGEQYF.